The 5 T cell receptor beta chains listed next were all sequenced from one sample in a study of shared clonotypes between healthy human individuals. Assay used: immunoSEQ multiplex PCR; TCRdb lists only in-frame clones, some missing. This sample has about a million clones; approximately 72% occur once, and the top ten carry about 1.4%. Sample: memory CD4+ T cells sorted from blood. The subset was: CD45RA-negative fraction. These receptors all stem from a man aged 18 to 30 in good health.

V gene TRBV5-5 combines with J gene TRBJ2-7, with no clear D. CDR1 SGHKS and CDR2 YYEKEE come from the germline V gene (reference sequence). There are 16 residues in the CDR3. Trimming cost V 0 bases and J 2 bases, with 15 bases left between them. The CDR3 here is CASSLDWTANTYEQYF. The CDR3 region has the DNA TGTGCCAGCAGCTTGGACTGGACGGCGAACACCTACGAGCAGTACTTC.

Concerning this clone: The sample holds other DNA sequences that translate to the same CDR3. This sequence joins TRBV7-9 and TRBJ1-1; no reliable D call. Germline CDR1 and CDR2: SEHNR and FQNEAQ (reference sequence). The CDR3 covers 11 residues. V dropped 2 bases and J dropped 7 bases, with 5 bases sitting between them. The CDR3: CASSLQVEAFF. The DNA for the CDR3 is TGTGCCAGCAGCTTACAGGTTGAAGCTTTCTTT.

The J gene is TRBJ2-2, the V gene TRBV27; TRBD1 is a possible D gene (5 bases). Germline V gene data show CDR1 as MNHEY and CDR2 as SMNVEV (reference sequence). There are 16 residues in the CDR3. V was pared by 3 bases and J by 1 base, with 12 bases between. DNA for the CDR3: TGTGCCAGCAGTTTGCCCCGAACAGGGAACACCGGGGAGCTGTTTTTT. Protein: CASSLPRTGNTGELFF.

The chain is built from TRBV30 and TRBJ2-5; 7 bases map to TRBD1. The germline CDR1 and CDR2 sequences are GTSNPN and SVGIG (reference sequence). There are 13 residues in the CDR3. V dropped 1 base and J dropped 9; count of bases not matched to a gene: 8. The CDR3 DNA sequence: TGTGCCTGGAGTGGGGACAGCGGCCCGGCCCAGTACTTC. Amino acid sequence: CAWSGDSGPAQYF.

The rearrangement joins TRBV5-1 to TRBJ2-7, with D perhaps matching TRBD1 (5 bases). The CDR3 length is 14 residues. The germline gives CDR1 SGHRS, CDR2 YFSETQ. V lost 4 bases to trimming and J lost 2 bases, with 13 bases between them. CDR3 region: CASSPVDRAYEQYF. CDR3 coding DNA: TGCGCCAGCAGCCCCGTTGACAGAGCCTACGAGCAGTACTTC.